One and the same sample provided the 8 T cell receptor beta chains below, sequenced in a study of regulatory T cells in long-lasting Graves disease (dated by TCRdb to the early 2020s). The library was prepared using multiplex PCR. The sequencer listed for this sample is Illumina HiSeq 4000. CDR3 regions were amplified by Arm-PCR with iRepertoire HTBI primers to construct TCR beta libraries. TCRdb reworked the public reads: Q25 trimming with fastp, MiXCR clone assembly, productive beta chains retained. Identical CDR3 proteins give one entry, which carries the most common genes and DNA. The sample table contains fewer than 600,000 distinct CDR3 sequences; only one count was recorded for approximately 23% of them. The ten biggest clones cover about an eighth of the sample. The time point label, read with the paper, signifies: persistent/refractory GD, antithyroid drugs over 5 years with positive TRAb. For both TCR sequencing and RNA sequencing, RNA was extracted from PBMCs using TRIzol.

This specimen was peripheral blood mononuclear cells (PBMCs), taken when the disease was refractory, from a patient treated with antithyroid drugs. The receptors shown here come from a female donor with Graves disease.

This clonotype showed up many times. The gene calls are TRBV6-1 and TRBJ1-1; D uncertain. V was shortened by 8 bases and J by 1 base, with 14 bases between the two germline ends. This CDR3 region has 14 residues. Germline lookup yields CDR1 MNHNS and CDR2 SASEGT. This CDR3 is CASRRGGPNTEAFF. DNA of the CDR3: TGTGCCAGCCGCCGGGGAGGCCCGAACACTGAAGCTTTCTTT.

The chain employs TRBV20-1 and TRBJ2-3; no firm D call. The germline V gene encodes CDR1 DFQATT and CDR2 SNEGSKA (reference sequence). This CDR3 contains 12 residues. V was clipped by 4 bases and J by 0 bases, with 5 bases between them. The CDR3 protein is CSATFSTDTQYF. The CDR3 region has the DNA TGCAGTGCTACGTTTAGCACAGATACGCAGTATTTT.

V and J are TRBV5-6 and TRBJ1-1; D perhaps matches TRBD1 (6 bases). Between the trimmed V and J ends, which lost 2 bases and 3 bases, there was a span of 20 bases. Germline-derived CDR1 and CDR2 are SGHDT and YYEEEE. The CDR3 length is 17 residues. The CDR3 DNA is TGTGCCAGCAGCTTAAACGATCCGGGACACGACTACACTGAAGCTTTCTTT. Translation: CASSLNDPGHDYTEAFF.

The rearrangement links TRBV30 to TRBJ1-6; possibly TRBD1 for D (5 bases). V was trimmed by 8 bases and J by 0 bases, leaving 8 bases between them. The CDR3 length is 13 residues. Germline V gene data show CDR1 as GTSNPN and CDR2 as SVGIG (reference sequence). CDR3 in amino acids: CAGTGSYNSPLHF. The CDR3 coding sequence is TGTGCCGGCACAGGCTCCTATAATTCACCCCTCCACTTT.

The chain recombines TRBV28 with TRBJ1-3, with D possibly being TRBD1 (6 bases). The CDR3 spans 17 residues. Germline-derived CDR1 and CDR2 are MDHEN and SYDVKM. The germline V and J ends were trimmed by 3 bases and 0 bases, with 15 bases remaining between them. CDR3 sequence (DNA): TGTGCCAGCAGTTTGGCGGGGGGCAGTGACTCTGGAAACACCATATATTTT. It codes for CASSLAGGSDSGNTIYF. The full variable domain, rest sourced from reference TRBV28 and TRBJ1-3, is DVKVTQSSRYLVKRTGEKVFLECVQDMDHENMFWYRQDPGLGLRLIYFSYDVKMKEKGDIPEGYSVSREKKERFSLILESASTNQTSMYLCASSLAGGSDSGNTIYFGEGSWLTVV.

This clonotype was detected ten times or more. V gene TRBV4-3 combines with J gene TRBJ2-5; 8 nucleotides agree with TRBD1. The CDR3 runs 16 residues. V gave up 4 bases and J gave up 5 bases; unmatched junction bases: 12. Germline V gene sequence: CDR1 LGHNA, CDR2 YSLEER. The CDR3, as DNA: TGCGCCAGCAGCCTTCTCCCCGGACAGGGAGGTGAGACCCAGTACTTC. It translates to CASSLLPGQGGETQYF.

V gene TRBV28 combines with J gene TRBJ2-7; 11 bases line up with TRBD2. With V trimmed by 11 bases and J by 5 bases, 8 bases remained unmatched. Germline V gene data show CDR1 as MDHEN and CDR2 as SYDVKM. This CDR3 spans 13 amino acids. DNA for the CDR3: TGTGCCGGTAGCGGGAGGGCCGAAGACGAGCAGTACTTC. It is translated as CAGSGRAEDEQYF.

This clonotype came up many times. The junction differs from germline at one of its ends, possibly a read error. The chain is built from TRBV6-2 or TRBV6-3 and TRBJ1-5, with D hard to call. In germline, CDR1 is MNHEY, CDR2 SVGEGT. The CDR3 is made up of 12 amino acids. CDR3 DNA sequence: TGTGCCAGCAGTGACTCACTCCGGCCCCAGCATTTT. Amino acids: CASSDSLRPQHF.